The rows below give T cell receptor beta chains drawn from one sample of a study of cytomegalovirus exposure and HLA in healthy donors. Method: immunoSEQ multiplex PCR; TCRdb's copy keeps in-frame clones and lacks some. The table lists 140,000 or so clones, about 61% of them singletons. Sample: PBMCs. These receptors originate from a male donor in good health and CMV-seronegative. The CDR3 runs from the conserved cysteine through the conserved F or W. D genes are given only for firm matches. Clone size is given for some rows only: seen once, a few or many times, or a class if the clone is expanded.

J | V | length | D | size | CDR3 | DNA
TRBJ2-2 | TRBV29-1 | 11 | TRBD2 | . | CSVREAGELFF | TGCAGCGTTCGGGAGGCCGGGGAGCTGTTTTTT
TRBJ2-5 | TRBV5-1 | 15 | . | . | CASSLGRAGQETQYF | TGCGCCAGCAGCTTAGGCCGGGCAGGGCAAGAGACCCAGTACTTC
TRBJ2-7 | TRBV6-1 | 11 | . | few | CAGGDYYEQYF | TGTGCGGGAGGAGACTATTACGAGCAGTACTTC
TRBJ2-5 | TRBV6-1 | 15 | TRBD2 | . | CASRTSGDSQETQYF | TGTGCCAGCAGGACTAGCGGGGACTCTCAAGAGACCCAGTACTTC
TRBJ2-3 | TRBV6-6 | 16 | TRBD2 | once | CASSFRTSGGADTQYF | TGTGCCAGCAGTTTCCGGACTAGCGGGGGGGCGGATACGCAGTATTTT
TRBJ1-5 | TRBV11-2 | 18 | TRBD1 | . | CASSAYPGQGRSNQPQHF | TGTGCCAGCAGCGCCTACCCGGGACAGGGACGGAGCAATCAGCCCCAGCATTTT
TRBJ1-1 | TRBV15 | 15 | . | . | CASSRDPKGGTEAFF | TGTGCCAGCAGCAGAGATCCAAAGGGAGGCACTGAAGCTTTCTTT
TRBJ1-2 | TRBV30 | 15 | TRBD1 | . | CAWNTGQGVNYGYTF | TGTGCCTGGAATACGGGGCAGGGGGTTAACTATGGCTACACCTTC
TRBJ1-2 | TRBV28 | 15 | . | few | CASSVGGAGAYGYTF | TGTGCCAGCAGTGTAGGGGGGGCAGGGGCTTATGGCTACACCTTC
TRBJ1-5 | TRBV7-9 | 16 | . | . | CASSLVTADFNQPQHF | TGTGCCAGCAGCTTAGTAACGGCAGACTTCAATCAGCCCCAGCATTTT
TRBJ2-1 | TRBV11-2 | 17 | . | . | CASSFPGGGGLYNEQFF | TGTGCCAGCAGCTTCCCGGGAGGCGGGGGCCTTTACAATGAGCAGTTCTTC
TRBJ1-4 | TRBV7-3 | 15 | . | . | CASSLGQGGAEKLFF | TGTGCCAGCAGCTTAGGCCAGGGAGGAGCAGAAAAACTGTTTTTT
TRBJ1-4 | TRBV9 | 16 | . | . | CASSFWGGSTNEKLFF | TGTGCCAGCAGCTTCTGGGGGGGATCAACTAATGAAAAACTGTTTTTT
TRBJ2-3 | TRBV10-3 | 14 | . | . | CAIRSAPSTDTQYF | TGTGCCATCAGGAGCGCCCCCAGCACAGATACGCAGTATTTT
TRBJ2-7 | TRBV2 | 12 | TRBD1 | . | CASKWDRDEQYF | TGTGCCAGCAAGTGGGACAGGGACGAGCAGTACTTC
TRBJ1-4 | TRBV30 | 16 | TRBD1 | once | CAWSSPRQGANEKLFF | TGTGCCTGGAGTTCCCCGAGACAGGGAGCTAATGAAAAACTGTTTTTT
TRBJ2-1 | TRBV6-5 | 14 | . | . | CASSGVNSYNEQFF | TGTGCCAGCAGTGGAGTTAACTCCTACAATGAGCAGTTCTTC
TRBJ2-7 | TRBV28 | 16 | . | few | CASSPGSAGHSYEQYF | TGTGCCAGCAGTCCCGGAAGCGCGGGCCACTCCTACGAGCAGTACTTC
TRBJ2-2 | TRBV6-5 | 15 | . | . | CASSYNLLNTGELFF | TGTGCCAGCAGTTACAACCTTCTAAACACCGGGGAGCTATTTTTT
TRBJ1-1 | TRBV6-1 | 13 | . | few | CASSVHMNTEAFF | TGTGCCAGCAGTGTACATATGAACACTGAAGCTTTCTTT
TRBJ2-7 | TRBV4-1 | 16 | . | . | CASSQDSRAVSYEQYF | TGCGCCAGCAGCCAAGATTCGAGGGCGGTCTCCTACGAGCAGTACTTC
TRBJ2-7 | TRBV5-4 | 13 | . | few | CASSLEGFREQYF | TGTGCCAGCAGCTTGGAGGGGTTCAGGGAGCAGTACTTC
TRBJ2-7 | TRBV7-6 | 14 | . | once | CASSHPRLGDEQYF | TGTGCCAGCAGCCACCCGAGACTCGGAGACGAGCAGTACTTC
TRBJ1-6 | TRBV27 | 14 | TRBD1 | . | CASSPGQRNSPLHF | TGTGCCAGCAGCCCGGGACAGCGGAATTCACCCCTCCACTTT
TRBJ2-7 | TRBV15 | 15 | . | . | CATSSRARDGVEQYF | TGTGCCACCAGCTCCCGAGCCAGGGATGGAGTCGAGCAGTACTTC
TRBJ2-7 | TRBV23-1 | 14 | TRBD1 | few | CAKVPGQGSNEQYF | TGCGCCAAGGTTCCGGGACAGGGGTCTAACGAGCAGTACTTC
TRBJ2-1 | TRBV7-9 | 13 | . | . | CASSPTRGNEQFF | TGTGCCAGCAGCCCCACCAGGGGCAATGAGCAGTTCTTC
TRBJ2-3 | TRBV28 | 13 | . | . | CASSFDTTDTQYF | TGTGCCAGCAGTTTCGACACAACAGATACGCAGTATTTT
TRBJ1-2 | TRBV6-1 | 16 | TRBD1 | . | CASSEANRGPGYGYTF | TGTGCCAGCAGTGAGGCTAACAGGGGGCCGGGGTATGGCTACACCTTC
TRBJ2-1 | TRBV5-4 | 16 | TRBD2 | few | CASSLGGGQSYNEQFF | TGTGCCAGCAGCTTGGGGGGAGGGCAGTCCTACAATGAGCAGTTCTTC
TRBJ1-1 | TRBV4-2 | 16 | . | . | CASSQEGGTVGPEAFF | TGTGCCAGCAGCCAAGAAGGGGGAACGGTGGGACCTGAAGCTTTCTTT
TRBJ2-5 | TRBV2 | 13 | TRBD1 | . | CASRDRVQETQYF | TGTGCCAGCAGGGACAGGGTGCAAGAGACCCAGTACTTC
TRBJ2-7 | TRBV28 | 12 | TRBD1 | . | CASRDRGYEQYF | TGTGCCAGCAGGGACAGGGGTTACGAGCAGTACTTC
TRBJ2-7 | TRBV7-2 | 15 | TRBD1 | . | CASSSTTGDPYEQYF | TGTGCCAGCAGCTCGACGACAGGGGACCCCTACGAGCAGTACTTC
TRBJ2-1 | TRBV2 | 15 | TRBD1 | . | CASRVDRGSLDEQFF | TGTGCCAGCAGGGTGGACAGGGGCAGTTTGGATGAGCAGTTCTTC
TRBJ2-5 | TRBV5-4 | 12 | . | . | CASSQALETQYF | TGTGCCAGCAGCCAGGCGTTAGAGACCCAGTACTTC
TRBJ2-3 | TRBV10-3 | 16 | . | . | CAISGGRRQSTDTQYF | TGTGCCATCAGTGGCGGAAGAAGGCAAAGCACAGATACGCAGTATTTT
TRBJ1-2 | TRBV2 | 14 | . | . | CASRRLDSHYGYTF | TGTGCCAGCAGAAGGCTCGACAGCCACTATGGCTACACCTTC
TRBJ1-5 | TRBV5-6 | 14 | . | . | CASSPRPSVQPQHF | TGTGCCAGCAGCCCCCGTCCATCAGTTCAGCCCCAGCATTTT
TRBJ2-7 | TRBV2 | 18 | TRBD1 | . | CAITPAGGQGARGYEQYF | TGTGCCATCACCCCCGCGGGAGGACAGGGGGCGCGAGGCTACGAGCAGTACTTC
TRBJ1-1 | TRBV6-5 | 12 | . | . | CACGRGFTEAFF | TGTGCCTGCGGTCGAGGGTTCACTGAAGCTTTCTTT
TRBJ2-1 | TRBV6-6 | 16 | TRBD2 | . | CASRYLGTSGGDEQFF | TGTGCCAGCAGGTATCTAGGGACTAGCGGGGGAGATGAGCAGTTCTTC
TRBJ2-6 | TRBV27 | 17 | . | few | CASRPLVTRTGANVLTF | TGTGCCAGCAGACCCCTGGTTACGAGGACTGGGGCCAACGTCCTGACTTTC
TRBJ2-7 | TRBV15 | 15 | TRBD1 | . | CATGLGQGITYEQYF | TGTGCCACCGGGTTGGGACAGGGGATTACCTACGAGCAGTACTTC
TRBJ1-4 | TRBV19 | 15 | . | . | CATTPVGQKNEKLFF | TGTGCCACTACCCCCGTTGGGCAGAAGAATGAAAAACTGTTTTTT
TRBJ2-5 | TRBV4-1 | 16 | TRBD2 | . | CASSQGGRGGRETQYF | TGCGCCAGCAGCCAAGGGGGGCGGGGGGGCAGAGAGACCCAGTACTTC
TRBJ2-7 | TRBV5-4 | 14 | . | . | CASSLGQNSYEQYF | TGTGCCAGCAGTCTAGGACAGAACTCCTACGAGCAGTACTTC
TRBJ1-6 | TRBV10-3 | 13 | TRBD1 | few | CATSDRDLSPLHF | TGTGCCACCTCAGACAGGGACCTTTCACCCCTCCACTTT
TRBJ1-3 | TRBV6-5 | 15 | . | few | CASKKGDVRGNTIYF | TGTGCCAGCAAAAAGGGGGACGTGCGAGGAAACACCATATATTTT
TRBJ1-2 | TRBV5-6 | 12 | . | . | CASSSTSYGYTF | TGTGCCAGCAGCTCGACAAGCTATGGCTACACCTTC
TRBJ2-1 | TRBV28 | 16 | . | . | CASSFGRTAGQNEQFF | TGTGCCAGCAGTTTCGGGAGGACAGCGGGACAAAATGAGCAGTTCTTC
TRBJ2-7 | TRBV4-1 | 16 | . | . | CASSQDPSGSSYEQYF | TGCGCCAGCAGCCAAGACCCCAGCGGGTCCAGCTACGAGCAGTACTTC
TRBJ1-1 | TRBV28 | 16 | TRBD1 | . | CASSPIRTGYNTEAFF | TGTGCCAGCAGTCCCATAAGGACAGGGTATAACACTGAAGCTTTCTTT
TRBJ2-5 | TRBV18 | 14 | . | . | CASSPEEVAETQYF | TGTGCCAGCTCACCTGAGGAGGTCGCGGAGACCCAGTACTTC
TRBJ1-1 | TRBV7-9 | 15 | . | . | CASSLVMGANTEAFF | TGTGCCAGCAGCTTAGTAATGGGGGCGAACACTGAAGCTTTCTTT
TRBJ2-7 | TRBV19 | 15 | . | . | CASSIGTGGLYEQYF | TGTGCCAGTAGTATCGGGACGGGGGGCCTTTACGAGCAGTACTTC